A single sample is the source of the 4 T cell receptor beta chains below, sequenced in a study of T cells after yellow fever vaccination. TCRdb reprocessed the 5' RACE reads with MiXCR, giving one entry per CDR3 protein. The table has roughly 150,000 distinct CDR3 sequences, more than 5.5% seen once. This material consisted of CD4+ T cells sorted from PBMCs, taken 5 days after the first yellow fever vaccination. These receptors were collected from a man younger than 35 who received the YFV17D yellow fever vaccine.

The sample holds many counts of this clonotype. The chain joins TRBV5-6 to TRBJ2-3; D remains ambiguous. Looked up from germline, CDR1 is SGHDT and CDR2 is YYEEEE. Trimming stripped 4 bases from V and 0 bases from J, with 15 bases between. The CDR3 consists of 16 residues. CDR3 nucleotide sequence: TGTGCCAGCAGCAAGGGCCCGGAAACTAGCACAGATACGCAGTATTTT. Its protein product is CASSKGPETSTDTQYF.

This clonotype showed up many times. The V gene is TRBV11-2, the J gene TRBJ2-5; D unresolved. V was clipped by 5 bases and J by 6 bases, with 13 bases between them. Germline V gene sequence: CDR1 SGHAT, CDR2 FQNNGV. The CDR3 runs 13 residues. The CDR3 sequence: CASSPTGRKTQYF. Written as DNA, the CDR3 is TGTGCCAGCAGCCCCACGGGTAGAAAGACCCAGTACTTC. The variable domain in full, completed from reference TRBV11-2 and TRBJ2-5, reads EAGVAQSPRYKIIEKRQSVAFWCNPISGHATLYWYQQILGQGPKLLIQFQNNGVVDDSQLPKDRFSAERLKGVDSTLKIQPAKLEDSAVYLCASSPTGRKTQYFGPGTRLLVL.

This clonotype was counted at least ten times. Mismatch with germline at one junction end may stem from a read error. The chain joins TRBV5-1 to TRBJ2-5; the D gene is possibly TRBD2 (6 bases). Germline CDR1 SGHRS, CDR2 YFSETQ. The CDR3 sequence is 14 residues long. The CDR3 here is CASSLGLAAETQYF. CDR3 coding DNA: TGTGCCAGCAGCTTGGGATTAGCGGCAGAGACCCAGTACTTC.

This clonotype was observed many times. V usage is TRBV11-3 and J usage is TRBJ2-1; D is possibly TRBD2 (6 bases). Trimming stripped 5 bases from V and 6 bases from J, with 23 bases between. The V gene's germline CDR1 is SGHNT and CDR2 YENEEA. The CDR3 contains 17 residues. The CDR3 DNA sequence: TGTGCCAGCAGCCCCGGTGGGGGGAGCATCGGTCGCAATGAGCAGTTCTTC. It is translated as CASSPGGGSIGRNEQFF.